This is a list of T cell receptor beta chains from one sample in a study of metastatic and nonmetastatic thyroid tumors. TCRdb re-called clones via MiXCR from the PCR reads. Here the sample spans some 30,000 clones, roughly 30% being singletons. The specimen sequenced was blood. The receptors were sampled from a female donor with papillary thyroid cancer or a benign thyroid nodule (not recorded which). Some clones in this sample may be carry-over from other donors' samples. Both conserved end residues are part of each CDR3. The D gene is left open where the match is weak. Clone size, where shown, is once, few, many, or a class for clones that have expanded.

DNA: TGCGCCAGCAGCTTGGAGGGGGGACAGGCTCTCACCGGGGAGCTGTTTTTT; CDR3: CASSLEGGQALTGELFF; J: TRBJ2-2; length: 17; size: -; V: TRBV5-1; D: TRBD1
DNA: TGTGCCAGCAGGGCAGGGTTAGGGGGTCAGATCGCTGAAGCTTTCTTT; CDR3: CASRAGLGGQIAEAFF; J: TRBJ1-1; length: 16; size: -; V: TRBV2; D: -
DNA: TGTGCCAGCAGACAAGGGACAACGGGTGGAAACACCATATATTTT; CDR3: CASRQGTTGGNTIYF; J: TRBJ1-3; length: 15; size: -; V: TRBV6-1; D: -
DNA: TGTGCCAGCAGCTTAGGGCCCAGGGTTATTTATGGCTACACCTTC; CDR3: CASSLGPRVIYGYTF; J: TRBJ1-2; length: 15; size: -; V: TRBV5-6; D: -
DNA: TGTGCCAGCAGACATGAATGGCAGGGGGCGCGGACTGAAGCTTTCTTT; CDR3: CASRHEWQGARTEAFF; J: TRBJ1-1; length: 16; size: -; V: TRBV4-2; D: TRBD1
DNA: TGTGCCAGCAGCCGTGGGACAGGCTACGAGCAGTACTTC; CDR3: CASSRGTGYEQYF; J: TRBJ2-7; length: 13; size: few; V: TRBV12-3/TRBV12-4; D: TRBD1
DNA: TGTGCCAGCAGTGCCACAGGGGTCTATTCCTACGAGCAGTACTTC; CDR3: CASSATGVYSYEQYF; J: TRBJ2-7; length: 15; size: few; V: TRBV6-1; D: TRBD1
DNA: TGCAGCGCCTCCGGAGGGGACAGGGGGAACGAGCAGTACTTC; CDR3: CSASGGDRGNEQYF; J: TRBJ2-7; length: 14; size: -; V: TRBV29-1; D: TRBD1
DNA: TGTGCCAGCAGCGTGGGGCGGGAGGAAGCCTACGAGCAGTACTTC; CDR3: CASSVGREEAYEQYF; J: TRBJ2-7; length: 15; size: -; V: TRBV9; D: TRBD2
DNA: TGTGCCAGCAGCGAACGGACAGGGATCTCTGGAAACACCATATATTTT; CDR3: CASSERTGISGNTIYF; J: TRBJ1-3; length: 16; size: -; V: TRBV9; D: TRBD1
DNA: TGCGCCAGCAGCCAGGAGGGGGTCCGAGGGCAGCCCCAGCATTTT; CDR3: CASSQEGVRGQPQHF; J: TRBJ1-5; length: 15; size: -; V: TRBV4-1; D: -
DNA: TGTGCCAGCAGTATTTTAGCGGGCGGCACAGATACGCAGTATTTT; CDR3: CASSILAGGTDTQYF; J: TRBJ2-3; length: 15; size: few; V: TRBV6-1; D: TRBD2
DNA: TGCAGTGCTAGAGAGTTCACAGATACGCAGTATTTT; CDR3: CSAREFTDTQYF; J: TRBJ2-3; length: 12; size: many; V: TRBV20-1; D: -
DNA: TGTGCCATCAGTGAGTCCGAGGGATACGGGGAGCTGTTTTTT; CDR3: CAISESEGYGELFF; J: TRBJ2-2; length: 14; size: few; V: TRBV10-3; D: -
DNA: TGTGCCTGGAGTGTACACAGCGGGAGGGTGGTGGGCACAGATACGCAGTATTTT; CDR3: CAWSVHSGRVVGTDTQYF; J: TRBJ2-3; length: 18; size: -; V: TRBV30; D: TRBD2
DNA: TGTGCCAGCAGCCAAGAGGGACTGTACCAAGAGACCCAGTACTTC; CDR3: CASSQEGLYQETQYF; J: TRBJ2-5; length: 15; size: -; V: TRBV3-1; D: -
DNA: TGTGCCAGCAGCCTCCGGGACTTAACCTACGAGCAGTACTTC; CDR3: CASSLRDLTYEQYF; J: TRBJ2-7; length: 14; size: many; V: TRBV3-1; D: -
DNA: TGTGCCAGTAAAAACCGGGGCCCCTACGAGCAGTACTTC; CDR3: CASKNRGPYEQYF; J: TRBJ2-7; length: 13; size: few; V: TRBV19; D: -
DNA: TGTGCCAGTACGGAAAACACCATATATTTT; CDR3: CASTENTIYF; J: TRBJ1-3; length: 10; size: -; V: TRBV6-1; D: -
DNA: TGTGCCAGCAGCGAAGTAGCGGGAGTTTCGGTCAATGAGCAGTTCTTC; CDR3: CASSEVAGVSVNEQFF; J: TRBJ2-1; length: 16; size: -; V: TRBV11-2; D: TRBD2